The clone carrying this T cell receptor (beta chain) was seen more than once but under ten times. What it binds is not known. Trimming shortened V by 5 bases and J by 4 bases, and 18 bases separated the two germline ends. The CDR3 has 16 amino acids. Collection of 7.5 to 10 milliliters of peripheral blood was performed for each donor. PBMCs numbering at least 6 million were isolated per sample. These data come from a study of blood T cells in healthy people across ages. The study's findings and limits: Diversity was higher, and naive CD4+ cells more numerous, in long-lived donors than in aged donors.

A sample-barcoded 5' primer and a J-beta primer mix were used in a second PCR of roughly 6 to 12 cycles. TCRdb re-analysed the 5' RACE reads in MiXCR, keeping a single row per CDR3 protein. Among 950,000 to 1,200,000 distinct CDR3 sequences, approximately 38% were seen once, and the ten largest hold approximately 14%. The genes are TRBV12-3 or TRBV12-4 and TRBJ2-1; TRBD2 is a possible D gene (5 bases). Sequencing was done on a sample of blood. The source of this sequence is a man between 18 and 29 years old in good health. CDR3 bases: TGTGCCAGCAGTCCCCAAGGGAGTGTGGGGTACAATGAGCAGTTCTTC. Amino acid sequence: CASSPQGSVGYNEQFF.